This TCR beta chain was captured by sequencing in a study of Ad26.COV2.S vaccination and SARS-CoV-2 variants. The CDR3 contains 13 residues. Trimming cost V 6 bases and J 5 bases, with 13 bases left between them. TCRdb's table, derived via immunoSEQ multiplex PCR, lists solely in-frame clones and lacks some. Seen here are 350,000 to 550,000 clones, approximately 89% observed once, and the top ten hold approximately 2.5%. This clone was seen a single time. Documented treatment: over 15 received Ad26.COV2.S at low or high dose, single or two shots; about five received placebo; per-sample allocation not given. After the first vaccine or placebo injection, samples were drawn on day 63.

Specimen: peripheral blood, collected in a trial of Ad26.COV2.S vaccine versus placebo. V gene TRBV12-3 or TRBV12-4 combines with J gene TRBJ1-1; TRBD1 is a possible D gene (5 bases). This TCR was sampled from a person between 18 and 59 years old who received the Ad26.COV2.S COVID-19 vaccine or a placebo. Written as DNA, the CDR3 is TGTGCCAGCAGGGCGGGGCTTATTACTGAAGCTTTCTTT. As protein: CASRAGLITEAFF.